One and the same sample provided the 17 T cell receptor beta chains below, sequenced in a study of blood T cells in healthy people across ages. A J-beta primer mix and a sample-barcoded 5' primer were used in a second PCR of roughly 6 to 11 cycles. A single record per CDR3 protein comes from TCRdb applying MiXCR to the 5' RACE reads. The sample holds hundreds of thousands of distinct CDR3 sequences, around 24% seen once. These same records also appear under a second study, on T cells of mothers and their children.

Material: blood. These receptors all come from a boy aged 5 to 17 in good health.

V usage is TRBV4-1 and J usage is TRBJ2-5, with 16 bases aligning to TRBD2. Per germline, CDR1 MGHRA and CDR2 YSYEKL. The CDR3 sequence is 18 residues long. The V gene end was trimmed by 4 bases and the J gene end by 2 bases; junction bases not matched to a gene: 7. CDR3 amino acids: CASSRGLAGGRKQETQYF. DNA of the CDR3: TGCGCCAGCAGCCGGGGACTAGCGGGGGGGCGGAAGCAAGAGACCCAGTACTTC.

The rearrangement links TRBV23-1 to TRBJ1-3; D may be TRBD1 (6 bases). TRBV23-1 falls under the ORF class, with uncertain function. The CDR3 sequence is 15 residues long. Trimming shortened V by 5 bases and J by 4 bases, and 15 bases separated the two germline ends. CDR3 residues: CASSDEKGVGNTIYF. The CDR3 DNA follows: TGCGCCAGCAGTGACGAGAAGGGGGTCGGAAACACCATATATTTT.

CDR3 residues: CASSSGTLLEAFF. For the CDR3, the DNA is TGTGCCAGCAGTTCCGGGACACTGCTTGAAGCTTTCTTT. The chain couples TRBV27 to TRBJ1-1; TRBD1 might be the D (6 bases). V lost 4 bases to trimming and J lost 7 bases, with 13 bases between them. The CDR3 sequence is 13 residues long. Germline V gene lookup returns CDR1 MNHEY and CDR2 SMNVEV (reference sequence).

The chain couples TRBV20-1 to TRBJ1-4, with unresolved D. V lost 7 bases to trimming and J lost 0 bases, with 12 bases between them. This CDR3 contains 14 residues. CDR1 and CDR2 (germline): DFQATT, SNEGSKA (reference sequence). For the CDR3, the DNA is TGCAGTGTTAGGGTACAGCCAACTAATGAAAAACTGTTTTTT. Protein: CSVRVQPTNEKLFF.

This chain links TRBV28 with TRBJ2-5; 11 bases are a match to TRBD2. With the DNA end fitting TRBJ2-1 better, the J assignment may be wrong. Germline V gives CDR1 MDHEN, CDR2 SYDVKM. The CDR3 loop spans 16 amino acids. The CDR3 spells CASSPPPGLAENEQFF. The CDR3 region has the DNA TGTGCCAGCAGCCCTCCCCCGGGACTAGCGGAAAATGAGCAGTTCTTC.

The chain uses TRBV27 and TRBJ2-7; D is ambiguous. Germline CDR1 and CDR2: MNHEY and SMNVEV (reference sequence). V lost 2 bases, J lost 0 bases, and 17 bases lay in between. The CDR3 runs 17 residues. Here the CDR3 reads CASSLRISDLFSYEQYF. The CDR3 DNA follows: TGTGCCAGCAGTTTAAGGATCAGCGATCTATTCTCCTACGAGCAGTACTTC.

This chain joins TRBV10-2 and TRBJ2-6; no reliable D call. The CDR3 runs 18 residues. Germline assignment: CDR1 WSHSY and CDR2 SAAADI. The V end lost 6 bases, the J end lost 1 base, and 19 bases lay between the germline ends. CDR3 sequence reads: CASRAPGPNLSGANVLTF. CDR3 nucleotide sequence: TGCGCCAGCAGGGCCCCAGGTCCTAATCTATCTGGGGCCAACGTCCTGACTTTC.

This clonotype was counted only a few times. The chain links TRBV5-1 to TRBJ2-7; D perhaps matches TRBD1 (6 bases). From germline, CDR1 is SGHRS and CDR2 YFSETQ. V was trimmed by 3 bases and J by 3 bases, leaving 10 bases between them. The CDR3 extends over 13 amino acids. CDR3 DNA sequence: TGCGCCAGCAGCTCAGGGGAAGTCTACGAGCAGTACTTC. This codes for CASSSGEVYEQYF.

This chain uses TRBV5-1 with TRBJ2-3; 7 nucleotides align to TRBD1. CDR3 size: 14 residues. The trim removed 4 bases at V and 5 bases at J, leaving 7 bases unmatched. Germline V gene sequence: CDR1 SGHRS, CDR2 YFSETQ. The CDR3 nucleotides are TGCGCCAGCAGCCCTCAGGGGGAAGGAGATACGCAGTATTTT. It specifies CASSPQGEGDTQYF.

This clonotype was seen a handful of times. This likely comes from a read error, as the CDR3 has no conserved phenylalanine or tryptophan at its end. The CDR3, as DNA: TGTGCCAGCAGATCAAATGGGGAGACCCAGTACCTC. It codes for CASRSNGETQYL. The rearrangement links TRBV7-9 to TRBJ2-5, with no clear D. The CDR3 sequence is 12 residues long. Trimming shortened V by 6 bases and J by 5 bases, and 10 bases separated the two germline ends. Germline CDR1 SEHNR, CDR2 FQNEAQ (reference sequence).

The chain uses TRBV27 and TRBJ1-1; maybe TRBD1 (6 bases). Per the germline V gene, CDR1 is MNHEY and CDR2 is SMNVEV (reference sequence). The CDR3 is 14 amino acids. Trimming took 6 bases from V and 7 from J, leaving 18 bases between them. In nucleotides, the CDR3 is TGTGCCAGCAGGAGGGGGGCGCATCCGAATGAAGCTTTCTTT. It translates to CASRRGAHPNEAFF.

The rearrangement links TRBV20-1 to TRBJ2-7; 10 bases are shared with TRBD2. The CDR3 totals 14 residues. Germline V gene lookup returns CDR1 DFQATT and CDR2 SNEGSKA (reference sequence). Trimming removed 5 bases from V and 3 bases from J; junction bases left unmatched: 7. This CDR3 is CSALPGLANYEQYF. The DNA of the CDR3 is TGCAGTGCTTTACCGGGACTAGCGAACTACGAGCAGTACTTC.

The rearrangement uses TRBV7-9 and TRBJ2-7, with no clear D. The V end was cut by 4 bases, the J end by 7 bases, with 17 bases between. CDR3 length equals 14 residues. Germline assignment: CDR1 SEHNR and CDR2 FQNEAQ (reference sequence). CDR3 amino acids: CASSSQNLWAEQYF. Here the CDR3 DNA reads TGTGCCAGCAGCTCGCAAAACCTCTGGGCTGAGCAGTACTTC.

In this sample, this clonotype turned up a few times. The chain has TRBV20-1 and TRBJ2-7, with 15 bases lining up with TRBD2. CDR3 length: 17 residues. Looked up from germline, CDR1 is DFQATT and CDR2 is SNEGSKA (reference sequence). Trimming removed 3 bases from V and 6 bases from J; junction bases left unmatched: 12. CDR3 nucleotides: TGCAGTGCTAGGCCGGGACTAGCGGGGGGTCGCCCAATCGAGCAGTACTTC. Translation: CSARPGLAGGRPIEQYF.

The chain has TRBV5-8 and TRBJ1-5, with D unresolved. V was pared by 3 bases and J by 3 bases, with 16 bases between. CDR3 length: 16 residues. Per germline, CDR1 SGHTS and CDR2 YDEGEE. This CDR3 is CASSWYRDTTNQPQHF. Written as DNA, the CDR3 is TGTGCCAGCAGCTGGTACCGGGATACTACCAATCAGCCCCAGCATTTT.

This clonotype was observed a handful of times. The chain links TRBV7-9 to TRBJ1-4, with 8 bases identical to TRBD1. Germline CDR1 reads SEHNR; CDR2 reads FQNEAQ (reference sequence). With 1 base clipped from V and 8 bases from J, the junction kept 6 bases outside the gene matches. The CDR3 extends over 15 amino acids. In DNA, the CDR3 is TGTGCCAGCAGCTTAGGGACAGGGCAAATCGAAAAACTGTTTTTT. This sequence encodes CASSLGTGQIEKLFF.

The gene calls are TRBV10-3 and TRBJ1-1; no firm D call. Trimming left V 3 bases short and J 3 bases short, with 11 bases between. The CDR3 contains 14 residues. Germline CDR1 and CDR2: ENHRY and SYGVKD. The CDR3 coding sequence is TGTGCCATCAGTGAACTCATGGAGGACACTGAAGCTTTCTTT. Its translation is CAISELMEDTEAFF.